The text below deals with one TCR beta chain. This entry is derived from a study of blood T cell repertoires in COVID-19. Here immunoSEQ multiplex PCR was the method, and the copy in TCRdb shows in-frame clones only, minus some. The data show more than 85,000 clones, more than 75% seen once. CDR3 length equals 15 residues. The J segment lost 6 bases and the V segment lost 3 bases, leaving 7 bases of the junction unmatched. Looked up from germline, CDR1 is SGHDT and CDR2 is YYEEEE. The chain carries TRBV5-6 and TRBJ2-1; 9 positions match TRBD1. Sequencing used peripheral blood. The sequence was obtained from a woman in her forties or fifties with acute or convalescent COVID-19. CDR3 DNA sequence: TGTGCCAGCAGCTACGGGACAGGGCCCGGCAATGAGCAGTTCTTC. Its translation: CASSYGTGPGNEQFF.